The sequence of this T cell receptor (beta chain) was determined in a study of technical replicates of blood from a few donors (dated by TCRdb to 2016 to 2017). About this clone: The specificity of this receptor is unknown. Base quality data are lacking; no much larger clone is found one base away.

Library preparation used the immunoSEQ multiplex PCR assay. TCRdb mirrors the immuneACCESS table, restricted to in-frame sequences. Some clones are absent from its copies; in checked studies, under half trace to an unresolved V gene, and the reason for the others is unknown. The sample table contains 91,000 or so clones; only one count was recorded for roughly 95% of them. The ten largest clonotypes hold 0.3% to 0.35% of the sample. The germline V gene encodes CDR1 GTSNPN and CDR2 SVGIG (reference sequence). The CDR3 spans 11 residues, from the cysteine through the phenylalanine. This entry keeps only the CDR3 DNA: 33 bases, framed from base 1. Trimming removed 5 bases from V and 5 bases from J, leaving 9 bases between the germline ends.

This sequence originates from a human donor in good health. The receptor chain draws on TRBV30 and TRBJ1-1; no D segment can be confidently identified. The sequenced sample consisted of T cells isolated from PBMCs. The DNA is TGTGCCTGGCTTAGTGGTACTGAAGCTTTCTTT. This yields the protein CAWLSGTEAFF. With the rest looked up from the reference TRBV30 and TRBJ1-1 genes rather than sequenced, the full variable domain is SQTIHQWPATLVQPVGSPLSLECTVEGTSNPNLYWYRQAAGRGLQLLFYSVGIGQISSEVPQNLSASRPQDRQFILSSKKLLLSDSGFYLCAWLSGTEAFFGQGTRLTVV.